These 28 T cell receptor beta chains were sequenced from one sample in a study of blood T cell repertoires in COVID-19. This table comes from immunoSEQ multiplex PCR, and its TCRdb copy is limited to in-frame clones, with some not included. The sample carries about 150,000 clones, 75% to 90% recorded once. Sequenced input: PBMCs or T cells enriched from blood (not recorded which). These receptor sequences come from a woman between 40 and 50 years old who had been exposed to COVID-19.

The chain employs TRBV27 and TRBJ2-7, with 9 bases aligning to TRBD1. The CDR3 length is 15 residues. Germline V gene lookup returns CDR1 MNHEY and CDR2 SMNVEV (reference sequence). J lost 5 bases, V lost 5 bases, and 10 bases had no gene match. CDR3 in amino acids: CASSKTRDRDHEQYF. The CDR3, as DNA: TGTGCCAGCAGTAAAACTAGGGACAGGGACCACGAGCAGTACTTC.

The chain joins TRBV5-1 to TRBJ2-5; perhaps TRBD2 as D (6 bases). This CDR3 comprises 14 residues. Germline V gene sequence: CDR1 SGHRS, CDR2 YFSETQ. Trimming shortened V by 0 bases and J by 1 base, and 7 bases separated the two germline ends. The CDR3 sequence is CASSLGGVQETQYF. CDR3 sequence (DNA): TGCGCCAGCAGCTTGGGGGGGGTCCAAGAGACCCAGTACTTC. Complete variable domain (other parts from reference TRBV5-1 and TRBJ2-5): KAGVTQTPRYLIKTRGQQVTLSCSPISGHRSVSWYQQTPGQGLQFLFEYFSETQRNKGNFPGRFSGRQFSNSRSEMNVSTLELGDSALYLCASSLGGVQETQYFGPGTRLLVL.

The chain has TRBV6-4 and TRBJ2-1; 15 nucleotides agree with TRBD2. The germline V gene encodes CDR1 MRHNA and CDR2 SNTAGT. This CDR3 is built from 16 residues. The ends lost 4 bases at V and 5 bases at J; junction bases unmatched: 3. The CDR3 region is CASSAGTSGGNNEQFF. CDR3 DNA sequence: TGTGCCAGCAGTGCCGGGACTAGCGGGGGGAACAATGAGCAGTTCTTC.

The chain combines TRBV2 with TRBJ1-1; 7 nucleotides match TRBD1. In germline, CDR1 is SNHLY, CDR2 FYNNEI. The CDR3 consists of 16 residues. J gave up 4 bases and V 2 bases, and 10 bases lay outside the gene matches. The CDR3 spells CASSESSTTGTTEAFF. The CDR3 bases are TGTGCCAGCAGTGAATCATCCACGACAGGGACCACTGAAGCTTTCTTT.

The chain is built from TRBV20-1 and TRBJ2-7; TRBD1 is a possible D gene (6 bases). V was cut by 6 bases and J by 7 bases, with 19 bases left in between. The germline CDR1 and CDR2 sequences are DFQATT and SNEGSKA (reference sequence). CDR3 size: 13 residues. CDR3 sequence reads: CSASAGDLREQYF. The CDR3 DNA follows: TGCAGTGCCAGTGCAGGGGACCTACGGGAGCAGTACTTC.

The V call is TRBV4-1, the J call TRBJ2-5, with 8 bases aligning to TRBD1. The V gene end was trimmed by 1 base and the J gene end by 4 bases; junction bases not matched to a gene: 8. The CDR3 has 16 residues. CDR1 is MGHRA, CDR2 YSYEKL, per germline. The DNA of the CDR3 is TGCGCCAGCAGCCAAGGGGCCGCAGGGGGCCGAGAGACCCAGTACTTC. Translation gives CASSQGAAGGRETQYF.

The chain joins TRBV9 to TRBJ1-2; D gene uncertain. Germline values: CDR1 SGDLS, CDR2 YYNGEE. Deletions cut 0 bases from V and 1 base from J, with 10 bases between. This CDR3 region has 15 residues. The CDR3 loop reads CASSVDRGVNYGYTF. DNA of the CDR3: TGTGCCAGCAGCGTAGATCGGGGTGTTAACTATGGCTACACCTTC.

This rearrangement joins TRBV7-9 to TRBJ2-7; perhaps TRBD2 as D (5 bases). This CDR3 region has 13 residues. The V gene's germline CDR1 is SEHNR and CDR2 FQNEAQ (reference sequence). Trimming cost V 2 bases and J 5 bases, with 10 bases left between them. The CDR3 DNA sequence: TGTGCCAGCAGCTTACCTAGCAGCAACGAGCAGTACTTC. As protein: CASSLPSSNEQYF.

CDR3 sequence reads: CSVEVAGASTQYF. CDR3 DNA: TGCAGCGTTGAAGTTGCGGGAGCGAGTACGCAGTATTTT. The chain uses TRBV29-1 and TRBJ2-3; 7 positions match TRBD2. Germline lookup yields CDR1 SQVTM and CDR2 ANQGSEA. The V segment lost 1 base and the J segment 8 bases; nucleotides outside the gene matches: 6. The CDR3 length is 13 residues.

This chain uses TRBV9 with TRBJ1-1; 11 bases are shared with TRBD1. V was pared by 3 bases and J by 5 bases, with 6 bases of the junction left unmatched. There are 15 residues in the CDR3. Germline-derived CDR1 and CDR2 are SGDLS and YYNGEE. CDR3 region: CASSEPGQGETEAFF. As DNA, the CDR3 is TGTGCCAGCAGCGAACCGGGACAGGGGGAAACTGAAGCTTTCTTT.

V and J are TRBV6-2 or TRBV6-3 and TRBJ1-2, with D tentatively TRBD1 (6 bases). V was trimmed by 0 bases and J by 4 bases, leaving 18 bases between them. This CDR3 has 17 residues. Looked up from germline, CDR1 is MNHEY and CDR2 is SVGEGT. CDR3 DNA: TGTGCCAGCAGTTACTCGAGAGAACAGGGCGGTGGCTATGGCTACACCTTC. This translates into CASSYSREQGGGYGYTF.

The chain couples TRBV6-5 to TRBJ2-3, with D maybe TRBD2 (6 bases). The CDR3 runs to 15 residues. V was cut by 7 bases and J by 1 base, with 15 bases left in between. Germline-derived CDR1 and CDR2 are MNHEY and SVGAGI. This CDR3 is CASTETSRGTDTQYF. In DNA, the CDR3 is TGTGCCAGCACAGAAACTAGCCGAGGCACAGATACGCAGTATTTT.

The V call is TRBV2, the J call TRBJ1-1; 7 bases fit TRBD1. This CDR3 comprises 13 residues. Germline V gene lookup returns CDR1 SNHLY and CDR2 FYNNEI. The CDR3 region has the DNA TGTGCAACAGGGGAAGAATCTAGGATGGAAGCTTTCTTT. This sequence encodes CATGEESRMEAFF. The full variable domain, in which reference TRBV2 and TRBJ1-1 provide the parts outside the CDR3, is EPEVTQTPSHQVTQMGQEVILRCVPISNHLYFYWYRQILGQKVEFLVSFYNNEISEKSEIFDDQFSVERPDGSNFTLKIRSTKLEDSAMYFCATGEESRMEAFFGQGTRLTVV.

This clone was observed once. V gene TRBV12-5 combines with J gene TRBJ1-6, with 8 positions matching TRBD1. CDR1 is LGHNT, CDR2 FRNRAP, per germline. J gave up 8 bases and V 1 base, and 4 bases lay outside the gene matches. The CDR3 is 15 amino acids. In DNA, the CDR3 is TGTGCTAGTGGTTTGGGACAGGGGTCGGATTCACCCCTCCACTTT. It specifies CASGLGQGSDSPLHF.

The J gene is TRBJ1-4, the V gene TRBV3-1 (or the pseudogene TRBV3-2); D is uncertain. The CDR3 is 14 residues long. CDR1 LGHDT and CDR2 YNNKEL come from the germline V gene (reference sequence). The V end lost 1 base, the J end lost 8 bases, and 11 bases lay between the germline ends. CDR3 coding DNA: TGTGCCAGCAGCCAAGCGGGAGGGAACGAAAAACTGTTTTTT. Translating it yields CASSQAGGNEKLFF.

The rearrangement uses TRBV4-1 and TRBJ1-2; no firm D call. The CDR3 sequence is 12 residues long. V was pared by 0 bases and J by 8 bases, with 7 bases between. Germline V lookup: CDR1 MGHRA, CDR2 YSYEKL. CDR3 amino acids: CASSQDSGGYTF. DNA for the CDR3: TGCGCCAGCAGCCAAGATTCGGGGGGCTACACCTTC.

The chain combines TRBV12-3 or TRBV12-4 with TRBJ1-1, with a tentative D call TRBD1 (6 bases). The CDR3 runs 13 residues. V was cut by 5 bases and J by 4 bases, with 11 bases left in between. The CDR3 spells CASSTGFSTEAFF. The CDR3 nucleotides read TGTGCCAGCAGTACAGGGTTTTCCACTGAAGCTTTCTTT.

CDR3 amino acids: CASRAFLAGEETQYF. The CDR3 region has the DNA TGCGCCAGCAGGGCATTTCTAGCGGGAGAGGAGACCCAGTACTTC. The V and J genes are TRBV10-2 and TRBJ2-5; 10 bases are a match to TRBD2. The CDR3 extends over 15 amino acids. V lost 6 bases to trimming and J lost 5 bases; unmatched junction nucleotides: 9. Germline V CDR1 and CDR2: WSHSY, SAAADI.

In DNA form, the CDR3 reads TGTGCCAGCAGCTTGATCCGGACTAGCGGGCGGAACACCGGGGAGCTGTTTTTT. This encodes CASSLIRTSGRNTGELFF. The rearrangement links TRBV7-9 to TRBJ2-2, with TRBD2 identical over 11 bases. The V gene end was trimmed by 3 bases and the J gene end by 1 base; junction bases not matched to a gene: 7. CDR3 length equals 18 residues. Per germline, CDR1 SEHNR and CDR2 FQNEAQ (reference sequence).

A single count supports this clone. V and J are TRBV29-1 and TRBJ2-7, with unresolved D. Trimming removed 0 bases at V and 3 bases at J, with 12 bases between. This CDR3 is built from 14 residues. Looked up from germline, CDR1 is SQVTM and CDR2 is ANQGSEA. Here the CDR3 DNA reads TGCAGCGTTGAAGATAACCCTCCGGGCTACGAGCAGTACTTC. This gives the protein CSVEDNPPGYEQYF.

The V gene is TRBV7-9, the J gene TRBJ1-1, with a weak D call TRBD1 (5 bases). The CDR3 loop spans 13 amino acids. Germline values: CDR1 SEHNR, CDR2 FQNEAQ (reference sequence). Trimming removed 3 bases from V and 4 bases from J, with 9 bases in between. Here the CDR3 DNA reads TGTGCCAGCAGCTTTGGGGCAGCCACTGAAGCTTTCTTT. This sequence encodes CASSFGAATEAFF.

The rearrangement links TRBV5-5 to TRBJ1-1; 7 bases fit TRBD1. The junction had 2 bases not matched to a gene; V was cut back by 0 bases and J by 0 bases. CDR3 length: 15 amino acids. CDR1 and CDR2 (germline): SGHKS, YYEKEE (reference sequence). Here the CDR3 DNA reads TGTGCCAGCAGCTTGGGGGGACAGATGAACACTGAAGCTTTCTTT. Translated: CASSLGGQMNTEAFF.

V is TRBV3-1 (or the pseudogene TRBV3-2) and J is TRBJ1-1; no clear D gene. CDR3 length: 12 residues. Trimming left V 4 bases short and J 7 bases short, with 10 bases between. Germline values: CDR1 LGHDT, CDR2 YNNKEL (reference sequence). CDR3 sequence (DNA): TGTGCCAGCAGCCGAGGTGATCATGAAGCTTTCTTT. Translation: CASSRGDHEAFF.

V is TRBV7-3 and J is TRBJ1-1; tentatively, D is TRBD1 (6 bases). Trimming pared 0 bases from V and 2 bases from J, leaving 10 bases between. CDR1 and CDR2 (germline): SGHTA, FQGTGA. The CDR3 is made up of 15 amino acids. CDR3 protein: CASSLTKQGNTEAFF. The CDR3 nucleotides read TGTGCCAGCAGCTTAACCAAACAGGGAAACACTGAAGCTTTCTTT.

This chain uses TRBV12-3 or TRBV12-4 with TRBJ2-1, with D possibly being TRBD1 (6 bases). V was clipped by 3 bases and J by 8 bases, with 11 bases between them. The CDR3 contains 13 residues. CDR3 sequence reads: CASSFEGEYEQFF. The CDR3 DNA reads TGTGCCAGCAGTTTTGAGGGGGAATATGAGCAGTTCTTC.

The rearrangement uses TRBV5-4 and TRBJ2-2, with 7 bases identical to TRBD1. Germline V gene sequence: CDR1 SGHNT, CDR2 YYREEE (reference sequence). The CDR3 length is 15 residues. J was trimmed by 2 bases and V by 2 bases; bases with no gene match: 3. The CDR3 coding sequence is TGTGCCAGCAGCTTCGACAGGGCCAACACCGGGGAGCTGTTTTTT. Translation gives CASSFDRANTGELFF. The whole variable domain, filled in from reference TRBV5-4 and TRBJ2-2, reads ETGVTQSPTHLIKTRGQQVTLRCSSQSGHNTVSWYQQALGQGPQFIFQYYREEENGRGNFPPRFSGLQFPNYSSELNVNALELDDSALYLCASSFDRANTGELFFGEGSRLTVL.

The J gene is TRBJ2-2, the V gene TRBV19, with TRBD2 matching over 7 bases. Germline V CDR1 and CDR2: LNHDA, SQIVND (reference sequence). Losses at the gene ends were 7 bases for V and 1 base for J; bases not matched to a gene: 6. This CDR3 has 15 residues. CDR3 amino acids: CASKPSGGNTGELFF. DNA of the CDR3: TGTGCCAGTAAACCTAGCGGAGGGAACACCGGGGAGCTGTTTTTT.

This clone came up a few times. The chain links TRBV2 to TRBJ1-6; 8 bases line up with TRBD1. The CDR3 length is 15 residues. V lost 6 bases, J lost 9 bases, and 10 bases stayed unmatched. Germline values: CDR1 SNHLY, CDR2 FYNNEI. The CDR3 DNA follows: TGTGCCAGCAGCGACAGGACAGGGTCCGGTTCACCCCTCCACTTT. Translation gives CASSDRTGSGSPLHF.